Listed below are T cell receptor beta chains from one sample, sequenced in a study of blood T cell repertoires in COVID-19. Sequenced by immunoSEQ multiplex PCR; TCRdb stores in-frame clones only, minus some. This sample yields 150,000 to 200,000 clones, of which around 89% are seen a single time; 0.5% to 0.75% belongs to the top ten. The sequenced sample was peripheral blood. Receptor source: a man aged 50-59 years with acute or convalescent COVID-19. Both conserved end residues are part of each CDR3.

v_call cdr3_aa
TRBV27 CASLSGRGTDTQYF
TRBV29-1 CSYGPPAVEQYF
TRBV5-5 CASSLTSGTYNEQFF
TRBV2 CASILTGRAQYF
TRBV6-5 CASSYGRADLNEQFF
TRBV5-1 CASSLVDIRLVGELFF
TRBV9 CASSRPGSGNTIYF
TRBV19 CASSYTGKDEQYF
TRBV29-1 CSAGGGRGQNIQYF
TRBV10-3 CAISKSTGSPLSVNEQFF
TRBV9 CASSEGAGPTAQNTEAFF
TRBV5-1 CASSLETSFTGELFF
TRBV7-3 CASSLTPSVLGQYNEQFF
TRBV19 CASSIGGGLAFYEQYF
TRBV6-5 CASRRQGRNGYTF
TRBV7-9 CASSPGGSNNEQFF
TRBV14 CASSRQGNTGELFF
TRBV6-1 CASSGTRQGSNYGYTF
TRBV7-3 CASSFTRADEQFF
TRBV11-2 CASSPRGTSGTYEQYF
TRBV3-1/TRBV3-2 CASSLGGAGLYKNIQYF
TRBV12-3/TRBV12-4 CASSFQGNQPQHF
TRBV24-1 CATSDLASTNYNEQFF
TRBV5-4 CASSAQLTENTEAFF
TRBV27 CANDRGPKDTQYF
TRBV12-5 CASGYSGTVVGYTF
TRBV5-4 CASSLAFGFQETQYF
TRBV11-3 CASSLDGAGGAGYGYTF
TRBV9 CASSVEGQSAYEQYF
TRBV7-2 CASSRDGLAGRYEQFF
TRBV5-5 CASSLGSRETQYF
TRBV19 CASSTLLGTAQPQHF
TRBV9 CASSVGIGVNEKLFF
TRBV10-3 CAISETSGRRAETQYF
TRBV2 CASSDISGGSSYEQYF
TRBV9 CASSALATSYNEQFF
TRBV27 CASSFSGNSNQPQHF
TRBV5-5 CASSLGGVGTEAFF
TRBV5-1 CASTTFAGALSSYNEQFF
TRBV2 CASGRSQETQYF
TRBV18 CASSLGTSGVETQYF
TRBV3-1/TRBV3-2 CASSQDVAGPYYGYTF
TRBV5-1 CASSRQGAQETQYF
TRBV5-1 CASSFRGTDSSPLHF
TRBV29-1 CSVDRGQTDTQYF
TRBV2 CASKRGDSGNTIYF